Below, 21 T cell receptor beta chains from the same sample are listed, as sequenced in a study of human T cells and chemical hapten exposure. The time point was: healthy volunteer bleed at 6 weeks. RNA extraction used unfractionated whole blood as the source of total RNA. One entry per CDR3 protein results from TCRdb running MiXCR on the RACE reads. This sample has approximately 59,000 distinct CDR3 sequences, with roughly 6.1% found just once. Sequenced input: whole blood. All receptors derive from a female donor in good health. Some clones in this sample may be carry-over from other donors' samples.

Only a few counts were recorded for this clonotype. The V and J genes are TRBV30 and TRBJ2-7; tentative D call: TRBD2 (6 bases). Germline V gives CDR1 GTSNPN, CDR2 SVGIG (reference sequence). Trimming took 4 bases from V and 0 from J, leaving 13 bases between them. The CDR3 has 14 amino acids. Here the CDR3 reads CAWKAQTSSYEQYF. In DNA, the CDR3 is TGTGCCTGGAAGGCCCAGACTAGCTCCTACGAGCAGTACTTC.

This clonotype was seen at least ten times. The CDR3 region has the DNA TGCGCCAGCAGCTCGGACAGGGTTGGAGCTAGAGGCACTGAAGCTTTCTTT. This gives the protein CASSSDRVGARGTEAFF. The chain combines TRBV4-1 with TRBJ1-1, with 8 bases aligning to TRBD1. The J segment lost 4 bases and the V segment lost 5 bases, leaving 15 bases of the junction unmatched. Germline CDR1 is MGHRA and CDR2 is YSYEKL. The CDR3 has 17 amino acids.

In its sample, this clonotype was seen a few times. The CDR3 region has the DNA TGTGCCTGGAGCCCTAGGTGGGGTATGGTCAATCAGCCCCAGCATTTT. The encoded protein is CAWSPRWGMVNQPQHF. This chain links TRBV30 with TRBJ1-5; D not resolved. CDR3 length equals 16 residues. Germline values: CDR1 GTSNPN, CDR2 SVGIG (reference sequence). Trimming took 3 bases from V and 3 from J, leaving 18 bases between them.

Points on this clonotype: One base away lies a much larger clone, so this may be a sequencing read error. The genes are TRBV6-2 or TRBV6-3 and TRBJ1-2; D uncertain. Germline CDR1 and CDR2: MNHEY and SVGEGT. This CDR3 is built from 12 residues. This CDR3 is CTSSENGYGYTF. The DNA for the CDR3 is TGTACCAGCAGCGAAAATGGATATGGCTACACCTTC.

In its sample, this clonotype was seen a few times. The chain carries TRBV7-8 and TRBJ1-5; a weak D match, TRBD1 (6 bases). The germline V and J ends were trimmed by 1 base and 5 bases, with 9 bases remaining between them. Germline assignment: CDR1 SGHVS and CDR2 FQNEAQ. CDR3 length equals 14 residues. The CDR3 nucleotides read TGTGCCAGCAGCTTAGGGACAGCAGATCAGCCCCAGCATTTT. Its protein is CASSLGTADQPQHF.

This clonotype was observed many times. The chain joins TRBV5-1 to TRBJ1-6; 9 bases fit TRBD1. J gave up 7 bases and V 3 bases, and 2 bases lay outside the gene matches. The CDR3 is 14 residues long. CDR1 is SGHRS and CDR2 is YFSETQ in the germline V gene. CDR3 bases: TGCGCCAGCAGCTGGGACAGGGTAAATTCACCCCTCCACTTT. Amino acids: CASSWDRVNSPLHF.

This clonotype was seen a few times. The chain uses TRBV29-1 and TRBJ1-2, with D perhaps matching TRBD1 (6 bases). Trimming removed 3 bases at V and 8 bases at J, with 22 bases between. CDR1 is SQVTM and CDR2 is ANQGSEA in the germline V gene. This CDR3 is 15 amino acids long. The CDR3 region is CSVDPNILQGLGYTF. The CDR3 DNA sequence: TGCAGCGTTGATCCGAACATTTTACAGGGTTTAGGCTACACCTTC.

This clonotype has more than one count but fewer than ten. The J gene is TRBJ2-7, the V gene TRBV20-1, with 8 bases matching TRBD1. V lost 1 base and J lost 4; bases outside the gene matches: 6. The CDR3 totals 14 residues. From germline, CDR1 is DFQATT and CDR2 SNEGSKA (reference sequence). The CDR3 region is CSARASGGFYEQYF. CDR3 DNA: TGCAGTGCTAGAGCGTCAGGGGGCTTTTACGAGCAGTACTTC.

There are many counts of this clonotype. The chain links TRBV6-2 or TRBV6-3 to TRBJ1-6, with D unresolved. This CDR3 is 14 amino acids long. V dropped 2 bases and J dropped 10 bases, with 12 bases sitting between them. Germline-derived CDR1 and CDR2 are MNHEY and SVGEGT. The CDR3 DNA reads as TGTGCCAGCAGTTACGGCGGCGCGGTGTCACCCCTCCACTTT. It yields the protein CASSYGGAVSPLHF.

This clonotype was recorded many times. V and J are TRBV25-1 and TRBJ2-3; 8 bases agree with TRBD2. V shed 7 bases and J 3 bases; nucleotides not matched to a gene: 6. CDR3 size: 14 residues. CDR1 and CDR2 (germline): MGHDK, SYGVNS. CDR3 nucleotide sequence: TGTGCCAGCAACGGAGCGGGAGCTACAGATACGCAGTATTTT. It encodes CASNGAGATDTQYF.

The chain joins TRBV18 to TRBJ1-5; 7 bases are a match to TRBD1. The germline CDR1 and CDR2 sequences are KGHSH and LQKENI. Trimming took 8 bases from V and 0 from J; bases not matched to a gene: 1. This CDR3 region has 13 residues. CDR3 loop: CASTGDSNQPQHF. The CDR3 nucleotides are TGTGCCAGCACAGGGGATAGCAATCAGCCCCAGCATTTT.

In its sample, this clonotype was seen a few times. This chain links TRBV5-1 with TRBJ2-3; 10 bases are a match to TRBD2. The germline V gene has CDR1 SGHRS and CDR2 YFSETQ. The junction had 13 bases not matched to a gene; V was cut back by 2 bases and J by 4 bases. The CDR3 is 18 amino acids. The CDR3 loop is CASSLAGGPVLGADTQYF. CDR3 DNA sequence: TGCGCCAGCAGCTTAGCGGGAGGGCCGGTTTTGGGCGCAGATACGCAGTATTTT.

This clonotype was picked up many times. This CDR3 reads CASSQVVHPNTEAFF. In nucleotides, the CDR3 is TGTGCCAGCAGCCAAGTAGTACACCCGAACACTGAAGCTTTCTTT. The chain carries TRBV14 and TRBJ1-1; D not certain. The CDR3 extends over 15 amino acids. Trimming stripped 1 base from V and 1 base from J, with 10 bases between. Germline values: CDR1 SGHDN, CDR2 FVKESK.

This clonotype was detected only a few times. The chain combines TRBV12-3 or TRBV12-4 with TRBJ2-6; D is unresolved. This CDR3 has 15 residues. Trimming took off 2 bases at V and 0 bases at J, with 5 bases between the two ends. The CDR3 spells CASSLMNSGANVLTF. DNA for the CDR3: TGTGCCAGCAGTTTAATGAACTCTGGGGCCAACGTCCTGACTTTC.

This clonotype was seen a handful of times. V is TRBV2 and J is TRBJ2-5; 9 bases align to TRBD2. V shed 7 bases, J shed 5 bases, and the junction held 8 bases outside the gene matches. Germline CDR1 and CDR2: SNHLY and FYNNEI. The CDR3 length is 14 residues. The CDR3 DNA sequence: TGTGCCAGCACGGCGGGAGGGCCGGGGGAGACCCAGTACTTC. The encoded protein is CASTAGGPGETQYF.

This clonotype occurred a few times. The rearrangement links TRBV12-3 or TRBV12-4 to TRBJ1-5; maybe TRBD1 (5 bases). This CDR3 has 14 residues. Trimming removed 3 bases at V and 3 bases at J, with 9 bases between. Written as DNA, the CDR3 is TGTGCCAGCAGTTTCTCAGGGTTCAATCAGCCCCAGCATTTT. Translation: CASSFSGFNQPQHF.

Many counts were recorded for this clonotype. The chain recombines TRBV30 with TRBJ1-3, with no clear D. Germline V gene sequence: CDR1 GTSNPN, CDR2 SVGIG (reference sequence). This CDR3 region has 14 residues. Trimming pared 3 bases from V and 0 bases from J, leaving 9 bases between. CDR3 sequence: CAWRHGSSGNTIYF. The CDR3 coding sequence is TGTGCCTGGAGGCATGGCAGCTCTGGAAACACCATATATTTT. Variable domain in full (rest from reference TRBV30 and TRBJ1-3): SQTIHQWPATLVQPVGSPLSLECTVEGTSNPNLYWYRQAAGRGLQLLFYSVGIGQISSEVPQNLSASRPQDRQFILSSKKLLLSDSGFYLCAWRHGSSGNTIYFGEGSWLTVV.

This clonotype was seen repeatedly, ten times or more. This rearrangement joins TRBV25-1 to TRBJ2-2; TRBD1 matches 8 bases. The germline CDR1 and CDR2 sequences are MGHDK and SYGVNS. V shed 6 bases, J shed 0 bases, and the junction held 3 bases outside the gene matches. CDR3 length: 15 amino acids. This CDR3 is CASRPQGANTGELFF. The CDR3 DNA reads as TGTGCCAGCAGACCACAGGGGGCGAACACCGGGGAGCTGTTTTTT.

This clonotype was counted only a few times. The V and J genes are TRBV5-1 and TRBJ1-1, with TRBD1 identical over 10 bases. This CDR3 contains 16 residues. Germline trimming cut 2 bases from V and 1 base from J; bases unmatched to any gene: 5. CDR1 is SGHRS, CDR2 YFSETQ, per germline. The CDR3 DNA follows: TGCGCCAGCAGCTTCCGACAGGGGGCAGGGAACACTGAAGCTTTCTTT. Translation gives CASSFRQGAGNTEAFF.

This clonotype was found many times. The chain joins TRBV7-2 to TRBJ2-4; D assignment may be TRBD1 or TRBD2 (7 bases each). In germline, CDR1 is SGHTA, CDR2 FQGNSA. Trimming cost V 5 bases and J 4 bases, with 18 bases left between them. The CDR3 runs 16 residues. The chain's CDR3 is CASSPQSGTAKNIQYF. The CDR3 bases are TGTGCCAGCAGCCCCCAGAGCGGGACAGCTAAAAACATTCAGTACTTC.

J is TRBJ2-7 and V is TRBV5-1, with TRBD2 as a possible D gene (6 bases). V lost 0 bases and J 3 bases, leaving 16 bases between the germline ends. The CDR3 extends over 16 amino acids. Germline assignment: CDR1 SGHRS and CDR2 YFSETQ. CDR3: CASSLDYGTANYEQYF. CDR3 nucleotide sequence: TGCGCCAGCAGCTTGGATTATGGGACTGCAAACTACGAGCAGTACTTC.